This is a list of T cell receptor beta chains from one sample in a study of cytomegalovirus exposure and HLA in healthy donors. Assay used: immunoSEQ multiplex PCR; TCRdb lists only in-frame clones, some missing. The data hold about 160,000 clones, with about 85% observed a single time. Sequencing was performed on PBMCs. These receptor sequences come from a boy younger than 10 in good health and CMV-seronegative. Both conserved end residues are part of each CDR3. D genes are given only for firm matches. Clone sizes are given selectively: once, few, many, or a class where the clone is expanded.

d_gene	j_gene	len	abundance	v_gene	CDR3nt	CDR3aa
TRBD1	TRBJ2-2	17	.	TRBV14	TGTGCCAGCAGCCAGGTCTTTCACAGGGGTGGCACCGGGGAGCTGTTTTTT	CASSQVFHRGGTGELFF
.	TRBJ1-4	16	.	TRBV1	TGCACCAGCAGGGACAGGGGGGGAGTTGCTAATGAAAAACTGTTTTTT	CTSRDRGGVANEKLFF
TRBD1	TRBJ1-1	13	.	TRBV2	TGTGCCAGCGCCGTACAGGGGGGCACTGAAGCTTTCTTT	CASAVQGGTEAFF
.	TRBJ1-1	14	.	TRBV6-1	TGTGCCAGCAGTGCCAGGGGTCGGGGAACTGAAGCTTTCTTT	CASSARGRGTEAFF
TRBD1	TRBJ2-1	14	.	TRBV18	TGTGCCAGCGTGGGGACAGGGTTCTACAATGAGCAGTTCTTC	CASVGTGFYNEQFF
.	TRBJ2-7	13	.	TRBV27	TGTGCCAGCGGGAAGGAGGGATCCTACGAGCAGTACTTC	CASGKEGSYEQYF
.	TRBJ2-7	14	.	TRBV4-2	TGTGCCAGCAGCCTCTTAATGGGAGCCCACGAGCAGTACTTC	CASSLLMGAHEQYF
.	TRBJ2-5	14	few	TRBV6-6	TGTGCCAGCACCCACACCCAGGGTGGGAAGACCCAGTACTTC	CASTHTQGGKTQYF
.	TRBJ2-6	16	.	TRBV6-5	TGTGCCAGCAGTTCGAGACAGCCCTCTGGGGCCAACGTCCTGACTTTC	CASSSRQPSGANVLTF
TRBD1	TRBJ1-2	14	.	TRBV2	TGTGCCAGCAGAGAATTCGGGACATGGGGACAGGACACCTTC	CASREFGTWGQDTF